Here is one TCR beta chain with its context. This sample was taken from a study of shared clonotypes between healthy human individuals. The donors, all of them Caucasian adults, lived in Nashville, Tennessee. Unsorted samples used about 90 million PBMCs for genomic DNA. Sequencing of unsorted PBMC DNA was carried out using ten immunoSEQ deep assay plates. Only in-frame clones appear in the TCRdb table, and some are missing; sequencing was by immunoSEQ multiplex PCR. The sample has 450,000 to 500,000 clones, 70% to 80% seen once. CDR3 size: 15 residues. The germline CDR1 and CDR2 sequences are MDHEN and SYDVKM. V was cut by 4 bases and J by 0 bases, with 13 bases left in between.

The TCR originated in a woman in her forties in good health. Some clones in this sample may be carry-over from other donors' samples. Sequencing used PBMCs. The genes are TRBV28 and TRBJ2-7; tentative D call: TRBD1 (5 bases). The CDR3 DNA sequence: TGTGCCAGCAGTTCAGGGTCTCTCCCCTCCTACGAGCAGTACTTC. It translates to CASSSGSLPSYEQYF.